The clone carrying this TCR beta chain was seen ten or more times. Its antigen remains unidentified. The entry originates in a study of T cells in Graves' hyperthyroidism and ophthalmopathy. Study-wide points: Among clonotypes expanded in thyroid above 0.001, most were also found in blood.

RNA transcripts served as the template for amplifying TCR beta CDR3 regions. The primer set for the first-round RT-PCR of the TCR CDR3 was HTBI. TCRdb re-derived calls from the multiplex PCR reads in MiXCR, one entry per CDR3 protein. The repertoire has some 370,000 distinct CDR3 sequences, over 12% of them found once; the top ten carry 25% to 30%. The TCR comes from a man between 45 and 60 years old with Graves' ophthalmopathy. The sequenced material came from blood.

The CDR3 DNA is TGTGCCAGCAGCGTATCGGGGAGGGATACGCAGTATTTT. Translation: CASSVSGRDTQYF. V is TRBV9 and J is TRBJ2-3; maybe TRBD2 (6 bases). The CDR3 is made up of 13 amino acids. Trimming removed 1 base from V and 6 bases from J, with 9 bases in between. From germline, CDR1 is SGDLS and CDR2 YYNGEE.